This T cell receptor (beta chain) was retrieved from a study of T cell repertoires in cytomegalovirus infection. Whole-study context: Recently identified HLA-C-restricted CMV epitopes were among the peptides used.

This clonotype has just a few counts. Its antigen remains unidentified. MiXCR, applied by TCRdb to the reads, yields one record per CDR3 protein. The sample shows some 200,000 distinct CDR3 sequences, 35% to 40% of them seen only once. Germline CDR1 and CDR2: SGHVS and FNYEAQ. This CDR3 spans 12 amino acids. J lost 10 bases, V lost 4 bases, and 4 bases had no gene match. Whole-study findings and limits: HLA-C-restricted, CMV-specific TCR beta clonotypes were dominant ex vivo.

V and J are TRBV7-6 and TRBJ2-1; TRBD1 matches at 7 bases. The material sequenced was CD8+ T cells from cultured PBMCs, taken from culture after CMV antigen stimulation. The TCR sequence derives from a human donor in good health (CMV status not recorded). Some clones in this sample may be carry-over from other donors' samples. The CDR3 loop reads CASSSEDREQFF. CDR3 coding DNA: TGTGCCAGCAGCTCCGAGGACAGGGAGCAGTTCTTC.